This passage covers 8 T cell receptor beta chains from one sample sequenced in a study of radiotherapy plus CTLA-4 blockade in lung cancer. Produced via immunoSEQ multiplex PCR; TCRdb's table is partial and in-frame only. The sample records more than 75,000 clones, about four fifths being singletons. Sequences were derived from peripheral blood, sampled from a patient treated with radiotherapy plus ipilimumab. These receptors were taken from a human donor with non-small cell lung cancer that progressed on radiotherapy plus ipilimumab.

V gene TRBV5-6 combines with J gene TRBJ2-7, with 8 bases identical to TRBD1. The CDR3 extends over 15 amino acids. The V gene's germline CDR1 is SGHDT and CDR2 YYEEEE. V lost 2 bases to trimming and J lost 6 bases; unmatched junction nucleotides: 10. CDR3 loop: CASSLAGRGQGEQYV. DNA of the CDR3: TGTGCCAGCAGCTTAGCCGGCAGGGGGCAGGGCGAGCAGTACGTC.

In DNA form, the CDR3 reads TGTGCCAGCAGTTACTCTAGTGGGGGCGGGGAAGGCTACACCTTC. Its protein product is CASSYSSGGGEGYTF. The J gene is TRBJ1-2, the V gene TRBV6-5, with D possibly matching TRBD1 (6 bases). This CDR3 has 15 amino acids. V was clipped by 0 bases and J by 8 bases, with 16 bases between them. Germline V CDR1 and CDR2: MNHEY, SVGAGI.

The gene calls are TRBV9 and TRBJ2-7; D ambiguous. Germline loops: CDR1 SGDLS, CDR2 YYNGEE. V gave up 3 bases and J gave up 1 base, with 14 bases separating them. The CDR3 is made up of 15 amino acids. For the CDR3, the DNA is TGTGCCAGCAGCGCCCAGGCGACCGGTTCCTACGAGCAGTACTTC. Encoded protein: CASSAQATGSYEQYF.

The V and J genes are TRBV14 and TRBJ2-1; 9 bases map to TRBD1. The CDR3 runs to 17 residues. The germline V gene encodes CDR1 SGHDN and CDR2 FVKESK. The junction had 10 bases not matched to a gene; V was cut back by 3 bases and J by 4 bases. The CDR3 DNA sequence: TGTGCCAGCAGCCAGCGGACAGGGGCCGTGGATTACAATGAGCAGTTCTTC. This gives the protein CASSQRTGAVDYNEQFF. Complete variable domain (other parts from reference TRBV14 and TRBJ2-1): EAGVTQFPSHSVIEKGQTVTLRCDPISGHDNLYWYRRVMGKEIKFLLHFVKESKQDESGMPNNRFLAERTGGTYSTLKVQPAELEDSGVYFCASSQRTGAVDYNEQFFGPGTRLTVL.

This clone came up once. The chain has TRBV5-1 and TRBJ1-1; D is undetermined. The CDR3 totals 13 residues. V was pared by 4 bases and J by 4 bases, with 11 bases between. Germline V CDR1 and CDR2: SGHRS, YFSETQ. Here the CDR3 DNA reads TGCGCCAGCAGCCCTGGACTTACCACTGAAGCTTTCTTT. Protein sequence: CASSPGLTTEAFF.

The rearrangement uses TRBV7-2 and TRBJ1-3; no definite D call. Per the germline V gene, CDR1 is SGHTA and CDR2 is FQGNSA. The germline V and J ends were trimmed by 2 bases and 4 bases, with 12 bases remaining between them. The CDR3 extends over 15 amino acids. Here the CDR3 DNA reads TGTGCCAGCAGCTTATTTTGGGGTGCCGGAAACACCATATATTTT. Its translation is CASSLFWGAGNTIYF.

Of note for this clone: The same CDR3 can be traced to other DNA sequences in this sample. The rearrangement links TRBV15 to TRBJ2-1; weak D call: TRBD2 (5 bases). The germline V gene has CDR1 LNHNV and CDR2 YYDKDF (reference sequence). The CDR3 runs to 11 residues. V was clipped by 3 bases and J by 10 bases, with 7 bases between them. The CDR3 loop is CATSRDSEQFF. CDR3 in DNA: TGTGCCACCAGCAGGGACTCGGAGCAGTTCTTC. Using reference TRBV15 and TRBJ2-1 for the parts outside the CDR3, the full variable domain is DAMVIQNPRYQVTQFGKPVTLSCSQTLNHNVMYWYQQKSSQAPKLLFHYYDKDFNNEADTPDNFQSRRPNTSFCFLDIRSPGLGDTAMYLCATSRDSEQFFGPGTRLTVL.

V is TRBV4-1 and J is TRBJ1-2; 9 bases match TRBD1. CDR3 size: 15 residues. Per the germline V gene, CDR1 is MGHRA and CDR2 is YSYEKL. V lost 0 bases to trimming and J lost 8 bases; unmatched junction nucleotides: 7. CDR3 protein: CASSQEPQGARGYTF. The CDR3 bases are TGCGCCAGCAGCCAAGAACCACAGGGGGCAAGGGGCTACACCTTC.